The text below deals with one TCR beta chain. The CDR3 consists of 18 residues. Germline V gene lookup returns CDR1 MDHEN and CDR2 SYDVKM. J gave up 0 bases and V 3 bases, and 6 bases lay outside the gene matches. Methods used by the authors: Estimated nucleated cell counts came from reference gene primer amplification. Here immunoSEQ multiplex PCR was the method, and the copy in TCRdb shows in-frame clones only, minus some. From that table come the V and J calls and clone size; the DNA was used to work out D and trimming. The sample lists around 140,000 clones; about four fifths were seen once. This specimen belongs to a study of blood T cell repertoires in COVID-19.

What was sequenced was peripheral blood. The TCR originated in a human donor in a cohort sampled during active COVID-19. The chain joins TRBV28 to TRBJ2-6; TRBD1 aligns across 9 bases. As DNA, the CDR3 is TGTGCCAGCAGTTTTTATGGGACAGGGCTCTCTGGGGCCAACGTCCTGACTTTC. The encoded protein is CASSFYGTGLSGANVLTF.